A single sample gave rise to the 26 T cell receptor beta chains below, sequenced in a study of a mutant IDH1 vaccine in newly diagnosed glioma. Their specific antigens are unknown. Time point given: week 11, during vaccination. Topical imiquimod was applied with each vaccine dose, which held 300 ug of mutant IDH1 20-mer peptide. Profiled with immunoSEQ multiplex PCR; TCRdb holds only in-frame clones, not every one. The table includes around 41,000 clones, roughly 84% detected once. The material sequenced was PBMCs, taken from a glioma patient whose treatment included an IDH1 peptide vaccine. All receptors come from a man aged 40-49 years with glioma.

The rearrangement joins TRBV7-2 to TRBJ2-5; D might be TRBD2 (5 bases). V dropped 2 bases and J dropped 5 bases, with 9 bases sitting between them. This CDR3 contains 13 residues. Germline CDR1 is SGHTA and CDR2 is FQGNSA. The CDR3 nucleotides read TGTGCCAGCAGCTTACGGGGATTGGAGACCCAGTACTTC. Its translation: CASSLRGLETQYF.

The CDR3 sequence is CASSISASYEQYF. CDR3 DNA: TGTGCCAGTAGTATTAGTGCCTCCTACGAGCAGTACTTC. The chain employs TRBV19 and TRBJ2-7; D not certain. The CDR3 covers 13 residues. V was clipped by 3 bases and J by 0 bases, with 6 bases between them. CDR1 and CDR2 (germline): LNHDA, SQIVND (reference sequence).

The chain combines TRBV7-2 with TRBJ2-3; D is unclear. The germline CDR1 and CDR2 sequences are SGHTA and FQGNSA. The V gene lost 4 bases and the J gene lost 9 bases, with 11 bases spanning the gap. The CDR3 is 12 amino acids. As DNA, the CDR3 is TGTGCCAGCAGCTCGGAGATGGGCACGCAGTATTTT. Translation gives CASSSEMGTQYF.

This clone occurred a few times. The chain uses TRBV6-6 and TRBJ2-7; possibly TRBD1 for D (6 bases). The V end lost 6 bases, the J end lost 7 bases, and 13 bases lay between the germline ends. This CDR3 is built from 12 residues. Germline values: CDR1 MNHNY, CDR2 SVGAGI (reference sequence). The CDR3 sequence is CASRRDNQEQYF. CDR3 nucleotides: TGTGCCAGCAGACGGGACAACCAAGAGCAGTACTTC.

This chain links TRBV7-2 with TRBJ2-7; D is uncertain. This CDR3 region has 14 residues. V dropped 3 bases and J dropped 7 bases, with 16 bases sitting between them. CDR1 is SGHTA and CDR2 is FQGNSA in the germline V gene. The CDR3: CASSFEVNFGEQYF. CDR3 in DNA: TGTGCCAGCAGCTTTGAGGTGAATTTTGGGGAGCAGTACTTC.

This chain connects TRBV6-5 to TRBJ1-2; TRBD1 matches at 9 bases. The germline V gene has CDR1 MNHEY and CDR2 SVGAGI. The CDR3 totals 14 residues. V trimming: 6 bases; J trimming: 6 bases; junction bases outside the gene matches: 8. As DNA, the CDR3 is TGTGCCAGCAGATGGTGGGACAGGGAAGATGGCTACACCTTC. It translates to CASRWWDREDGYTF.

The chain is built from TRBV7-9 and TRBJ2-2, with D possibly matching TRBD2 (6 bases). This CDR3 has 13 residues. V was trimmed by 11 bases and J by 0 bases, leaving 10 bases between them. Per germline, CDR1 SEHNR and CDR2 FQNEAQ (reference sequence). The CDR3: CAGRESNTGELFF. Written as DNA, the CDR3 is TGTGCCGGACGGGAGTCGAACACCGGGGAGCTGTTTTTT.

This clone has just a few counts. This rearrangement joins TRBV5-4 to TRBJ2-5, with 10 bases lining up with TRBD2. CDR3 length: 15 residues. J lost 5 bases, V lost 5 bases, and 9 bases had no gene match. Germline V lookup: CDR1 SGHNT, CDR2 YYREEE (reference sequence). The CDR3 loop reads CASSSKREGGETQYF. CDR3 bases: TGTGCCAGCAGTTCCAAGCGGGAGGGCGGCGAGACCCAGTACTTC.

This clone has a handful of counts. This chain uses TRBV7-9 with TRBJ2-7, with 11 nucleotides matching TRBD2. The CDR3 totals 15 residues. Germline assignment: CDR1 SEHNR and CDR2 FQNEAQ (reference sequence). Losses at the gene ends were 6 bases for V and 6 bases for J; bases not matched to a gene: 10. The CDR3, as DNA: TGTGCCAGCAGTCCAAAGCCTAGCGGGAGGATCGAGCAGTACTTC. This sequence encodes CASSPKPSGRIEQYF.

This rearrangement joins TRBV23-1 to TRBJ2-1; 10 bases match TRBD2. TRBV23-1 is noted as an ORF with a role that remains uncertain. The CDR3 is 14 residues long. Here the CDR3 DNA reads TGCGACACCAGGTTTCTAGCGGGAGCTAATGAGCAGTTCTTC. This encodes CDTRFLAGANEQFF.

This chain joins TRBV7-2 and TRBJ1-5; possible D gene TRBD1, 5 bases. The CDR3 sequence is 16 residues long. With 1 base removed from V and 3 bases from J, the gap between germline ends came to 13 bases. Germline V gene sequence: CDR1 SGHTA, CDR2 FQGNSA. The CDR3 DNA reads TGTGCCAGCAGCTTAGATTCGAGAGGGGCCAATCAGCCCCAGCATTTT. Translation: CASSLDSRGANQPQHF.

This rearrangement joins TRBV10-3 to TRBJ2-2, with 11 positions matching TRBD1. The germline V gene has CDR1 ENHRY and CDR2 SYGVKD. The length of the CDR3 is 17 residues. Trimming at V came to 10 bases and at J to 5 bases, leaving 15 bases not matched to a gene. The CDR3 region is CATPRAGTGGYTGELFF. The CDR3 region has the DNA TGTGCCACGCCTAGGGCAGGGACAGGGGGTTATACCGGGGAGCTGTTTTTT.

This chain uses TRBV7-6 with TRBJ1-5, with TRBD1 identical over 10 bases. V dropped 5 bases and J dropped 4; count of bases not matched to a gene: 5. The CDR3 is 15 residues long. CDR1 SGHVS and CDR2 FNYEAQ come from the germline V gene. CDR3 sequence reads: CASSLGTGVNQPQHF. The CDR3 DNA follows: TGTGCCAGCAGCCTCGGGACAGGGGTTAATCAGCCCCAGCATTTT. Supplemented by reference TRBV7-6 and TRBJ1-5, the full variable domain reads GAGVSQSPRYKVTKRGQDVALRCDPISGHVSLYWYRQALGQGPEFLTYFNYEAQQDKSGLPNDRFSAERPEGSISTLTIQRTEQRDSAMYRCASSLGTGVNQPQHFGDGTRLSIL.

The chain combines TRBV5-1 with TRBJ2-7, with 8 bases identical to TRBD2. V shed 3 bases, J shed 4 bases, and the junction held 6 bases outside the gene matches. The CDR3 is 14 residues long. CDR1 and CDR2 (germline): SGHRS, YFSETQ. CDR3 coding DNA: TGCGCCAGCAGCTCGAGCGGGAGTAGATACGAGCAGTACTTC. This encodes CASSSSGSRYEQYF.

This chain connects TRBV19 to TRBJ2-7; 8 bases agree with TRBD1. CDR1 is LNHDA, CDR2 SQIVND, per germline (reference sequence). V was clipped by 5 bases and J by 3 bases; unmatched bases: 6. The CDR3 loop spans 14 amino acids. CDR3 residues: CASSPPGTGYEQYF. In DNA, the CDR3 is TGTGCCAGTAGTCCCCCCGGGACAGGCTACGAGCAGTACTTC.

V gene TRBV7-8 combines with J gene TRBJ1-5; 7 bases line up with TRBD1. CDR1 SGHVS and CDR2 FQNEAQ come from the germline V gene. Trimming removed 1 base from V and 2 bases from J; junction bases left unmatched: 8. CDR3 length: 17 amino acids. The CDR3 here is CASSLGTGASRNQPQHF. The CDR3 DNA reads as TGTGCCAGCAGCTTAGGAACAGGGGCGTCACGCAATCAGCCCCAGCATTTT.

This rearrangement joins TRBV5-8 to TRBJ2-2; TRBD1 aligns across 7 bases. Germline values: CDR1 SGHTS, CDR2 YDEGEE. V was clipped by 7 bases and J by 2 bases; unmatched bases: 14. There are 17 residues in the CDR3. The CDR3 DNA follows: TGTGCCAGCGCCTCGCCCTCCGGGACAGACAACACCGGGGAGCTGTTTTTT. Translation: CASASPSGTDNTGELFF.

J is TRBJ2-5 and V is TRBV2, with D perhaps matching TRBD1 or TRBD2 (5 bases each). Germline V lookup: CDR1 SNHLY, CDR2 FYNNEI. V lost 3 bases, J lost 3 bases, and 11 bases lay in between. This CDR3 contains 14 residues. CDR3 nucleotides: TGTGCCAGCAGTGAGGGACGGCAGAAAGAGACCCAGTACTTC. It specifies CASSEGRQKETQYF. Full variable domain (outside the CDR3, taken from reference TRBV2 and TRBJ2-5): EPEVTQTPSHQVTQMGQEVILRCVPISNHLYFYWYRQILGQKVEFLVSFYNNEISEKSEIFDDQFSVERPDGSNFTLKIRSTKLEDSAMYFCASSEGRQKETQYFGPGTRLLVL.

The J gene is TRBJ2-5, the V gene TRBV7-6; D may be TRBD1 (6 bases). Trimming removed 3 bases at V and 5 bases at J, with 19 bases between. The CDR3 sequence is 16 residues long. Germline CDR1 reads SGHVS; CDR2 reads FNYEAQ. This chain's CDR3 is CASSLGAGTLIETQYF. The DNA for the CDR3 is TGTGCCAGCAGCTTGGGGGCAGGGACCCTTATCGAGACCCAGTACTTC.

This clone came up once. The rearrangement uses TRBV29-1 and TRBJ2-3; D possibly corresponds to TRBD2 (6 bases). Germline values: CDR1 SQVTM, CDR2 ANQGSEA. This CDR3 has 15 amino acids. The germline V and J ends were trimmed by 3 bases and 3 bases, with 16 bases remaining between them. As DNA, the CDR3 is TGCAGCGTTGATCCGACCGAGGGACTTACAGATACGCAGTATTTT. It is translated as CSVDPTEGLTDTQYF.

The CDR3 nucleotides are TGTGCCAGCAGTATTGGATCTGGAGGGGCCTACGAGCAGTACTTC. Its protein is CASSIGSGGAYEQYF. The V call is TRBV28, the J call TRBJ2-7; D may be TRBD2 (6 bases). The V gene lost 5 bases and the J gene lost 2 bases, with 16 bases spanning the gap. Germline lookup yields CDR1 MDHEN and CDR2 SYDVKM. This CDR3 region has 15 residues.

The chain joins TRBV7-2 to TRBJ2-7; 9 nucleotides match TRBD2. With 1 base clipped from V and 5 bases from J, the junction kept 6 bases outside the gene matches. This CDR3 comprises 15 residues. Germline values: CDR1 SGHTA, CDR2 FQGNSA. CDR3 in amino acids: CASSLGSSGINEQYF. DNA for the CDR3: TGTGCCAGCAGCTTAGGGTCTAGCGGGATAAACGAGCAGTACTTC.

The V call is TRBV5-4, the J call TRBJ2-5; TRBD2 agrees at 7 bases. CDR1 SGHNT and CDR2 YYREEE come from the germline V gene (reference sequence). Trimming took 4 bases from V and 5 from J; bases not matched to a gene: 8. The CDR3 has 14 residues. The CDR3 reads CASSGGREGETQYF. The CDR3 DNA follows: TGTGCCAGCAGCGGGGGGAGGGAGGGGGAGACCCAGTACTTC.

This clone was found a few times. DNA of the CDR3: TGTGCCAGAAGCATGAAGGCTAGCGGGAGCGATGAGCAGTTCTTC. This encodes CARSMKASGSDEQFF. This chain links TRBV5-3 with TRBJ2-1, with 10 bases lining up with TRBD2. TRBV5-3 is sorted into the ORF group, with uncertain function. Trimming removed 4 bases from V and 8 bases from J; junction bases left unmatched: 9. This CDR3 region has 15 residues.

Comment on this clone: Other DNA sequences in this specimen translate into the identical CDR3. The chain carries TRBV19 and TRBJ1-1; D may be TRBD1 (5 bases). Germline V lookup: CDR1 LNHDA, CDR2 SQIVND (reference sequence). The CDR3 spans 13 residues. Deletions cut 5 bases from V and 2 bases from J, with 9 bases between. The CDR3 coding sequence is TGTGCCAGTAGTCCTCAGGGAAACACTGAAGCTTTCTTT. This translates into CASSPQGNTEAFF.

V gene TRBV6-1 combines with J gene TRBJ2-7; 12 bases line up with TRBD2. There are 15 residues in the CDR3. The V and J ends lost 10 bases and 2 bases, in that order; junction bases with no gene match: 9. In germline, CDR1 is MNHNS, CDR2 SASEGT. The CDR3 DNA sequence: TGTGCCACCTCCTTAAGACTAGCGGGGGCCTACGAGCAGTACTTC. Protein product: CATSLRLAGAYEQYF.